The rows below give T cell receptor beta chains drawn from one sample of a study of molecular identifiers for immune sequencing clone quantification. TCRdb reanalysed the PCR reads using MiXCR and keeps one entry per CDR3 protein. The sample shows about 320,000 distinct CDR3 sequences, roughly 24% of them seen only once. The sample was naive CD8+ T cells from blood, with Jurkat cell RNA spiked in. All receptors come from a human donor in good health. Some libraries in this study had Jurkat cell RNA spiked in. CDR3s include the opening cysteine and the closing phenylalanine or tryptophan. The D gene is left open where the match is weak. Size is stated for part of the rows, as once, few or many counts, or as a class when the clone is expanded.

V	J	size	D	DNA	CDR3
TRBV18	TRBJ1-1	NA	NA	TGTGCCAGCTCACCCGAGGTACCAGGGCAATTTCGGTACACTGAAGCTTTCTTT	CASSPEVPGQFRYTEAFF
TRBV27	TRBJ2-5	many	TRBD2	TGTGCCAGCAGGGAGATGACTAGCGGGGCACAAGAGACCCAGTACTTC	CASREMTSGAQETQYF
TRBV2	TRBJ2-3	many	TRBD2	TGTGCCAGCAGTGACCCTAGCGGGGTAGATACGCAGTATTTT	CASSDPSGVDTQYF
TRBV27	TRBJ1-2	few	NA	TGTGCCAGCAGAGAGACCGGAGGGGCCCACTCGTCTGGCTACACCTTC	CASRETGGAHSSGYTF
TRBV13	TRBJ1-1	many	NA	TGTGCCAGCAGCCCGTTGAACAGGCGCACTGAAGCTTTCTTT	CASSPLNRRTEAFF
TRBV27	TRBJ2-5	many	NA	TGTGCCAGCAGTTTCGCGCCAGGGACTCCGCCAAAAGAGACCCAGTACTTC	CASSFAPGTPPKETQYF
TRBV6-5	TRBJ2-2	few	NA	TGTGCCAGCAGTTACGGCTACATGAACACCGGGGAGCTGTTTTTT	CASSYGYMNTGELFF
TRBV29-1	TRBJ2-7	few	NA	TGCAGCGCCGAGGGTTATCGTTACGAGCAGTACTTC	CSAEGYRYEQYF
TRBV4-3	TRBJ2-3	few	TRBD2	TGCGCCAGCAGCCAAGGGGTAGCGGGGGGGCGACTTGCGCAGTATTTT	CASSQGVAGGRLAQYF
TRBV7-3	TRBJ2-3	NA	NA	TGTGCCAGCAGCAGCGGACTTGGAGTAGCGAGCACAGATACGCAGTATTTT	CASSSGLGVASTDTQYF
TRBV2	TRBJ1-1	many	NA	TGTGCCAGCAGGAAGGCGACACACACTGAAGCTTTCTTT	CASRKATHTEAFF
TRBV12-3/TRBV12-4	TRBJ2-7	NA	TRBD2	TGTCCCAGCAGAACGACTAGCGGGGGGGCCTACGAGCAGTACTTC	CPSRTTSGGAYEQYF
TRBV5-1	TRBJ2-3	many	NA	TGCGCCAGCAGCTTCAGCGGATTCACAGATACGCAGTATTTT	CASSFSGFTDTQYF
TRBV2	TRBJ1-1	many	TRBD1	TGTGCCAGTCGAACTCGACAGGGGTTGAACACTGAAGCTTTCTTT	CASRTRQGLNTEAFF